This T cell receptor beta chain was retrieved from a study of T cells in Graves' hyperthyroidism and ophthalmopathy. Study results and caveats: Classification by a 13 V-J model distinguished ophthalmopathy from stable hyperthyroidism.

On this clonotype itself: Its antigen is still unknown.

Amplification of TCR beta CDR3 regions was performed using RNA transcripts as template. First-round RT-PCR targeting the TCR CDR3 was performed with the HTBI primer set. TCRdb re-derived calls from the multiplex PCR reads in MiXCR, one entry per CDR3 protein. The sample has fewer than 600,000 distinct CDR3 sequences; 14% are singletons. The CDR3 spans 11 residues. Trimming shortened V by 7 bases and J by 8 bases, and 10 bases separated the two germline ends. Patients with uncontrolled infections, other autoimmune diseases, pregnancy or lactation were excluded. This sequence originates from a woman in her thirties or forties with Graves' hyperthyroidism. The sequenced sample was blood. This chain joins TRBV12-3 or TRBV12-4 and TRBJ2-3; D not certain. The CDR3 coding sequence is TGTGCCAGCAAAATAGAGCTTACGCAGTATTTT. Translated, it gives CASKIELTQYF.